This T cell receptor beta chain was identified during a study of regulatory T cells in long-lasting Graves disease. Study at large: Duration of antithyroid drug therapy among newly diagnosed Graves' patients was under 3 months.

Time point indicated: newly diagnosed GD, antithyroid drugs for less than 3 months. Researchers made the TCR library from RNA that was extracted from PBMCs. The patients included were those that came from an endocrinology department in Xi'an, China. V shed 5 bases and J 2 bases; nucleotides not matched to a gene: 4. CDR3 size: 14 residues. Germline loops: CDR1 MNHEY, CDR2 SMNVEV (reference sequence). Arm-PCR with iRepertoire HTBI primers amplified the CDR3 regions for these TCR beta libraries. Via MiXCR, TCRdb re-called the multiplex PCR reads, giving one row per CDR3 protein. Of 360,000 or so distinct CDR3 sequences detected, 16% appear once; the ten largest clones hold 20% to 25%. This clonotype was found a few times. This sample was also put to use in a study of T cells in Graves' hyperthyroidism and ophthalmopathy. That source notes: Within blood appeared most thyroid clonotypes that had expanded above 0.001.

The chain recombines TRBV27 with TRBJ1-2; 8 bases map to TRBD1. This receptor was taken from a woman between 18 and 29 years old with Graves disease. The sample here was peripheral blood mononuclear cells (PBMCs), taken at new diagnosis, from a patient treated with antithyroid drugs. The CDR3 region is CASSGWTGNYGYTF. Here the CDR3 DNA reads TGTGCCAGCAGTGGATGGACAGGGAACTATGGCTACACCTTC.